This T cell receptor beta chain was recovered during a study of blood T cell repertoires in COVID-19. Study in general: Collection of acute and convalescent COVID-19 samples took place in the United States, Italy and Spain. PBMCs, B-cell-depleted T cells, or T cells were the source of the cDNA or gDNA that made up the material.

J gave up 4 bases and V 1 base, and 0 bases lay outside the gene matches. In germline, CDR1 is SGHTA, CDR2 FQGTGA. This CDR3 contains 16 residues. Original analysis: Quantification of nucleated cells was approximated via reference gene primer amplification. Method: immunoSEQ multiplex PCR; TCRdb's copy keeps in-frame clones and lacks some. That table supplies the V and J calls and clone size; D and trimming were determined from the DNA. The repertoire holds approximately 75,000 clones, with 80% to 90% as singletons. Sequenced input: peripheral blood. The sequence was collected from a woman in her forties or fifties with acute or convalescent COVID-19. This chain links TRBV7-3 with TRBJ2-2; 13 bases align to TRBD2. The CDR3 DNA is TGTGCCAGCAGCTTAAGGACTAGCGGGAGCACCGGGGAGCTGTTTTTT. Translation gives CASSLRTSGSTGELFF. Based on the CDR3 plus reference TRBV7-3 and TRBJ2-2, the full variable domain is GAGVSQTPSNKVTEKGKYVELRCDPISGHTALYWYRQSLGQGPEFLIYFQGTGAADDSGLPNDRFFAVRPEGSVSTLKIQRTERGDSAVYLCASSLRTSGSTGELFFGEGSRLTVL.